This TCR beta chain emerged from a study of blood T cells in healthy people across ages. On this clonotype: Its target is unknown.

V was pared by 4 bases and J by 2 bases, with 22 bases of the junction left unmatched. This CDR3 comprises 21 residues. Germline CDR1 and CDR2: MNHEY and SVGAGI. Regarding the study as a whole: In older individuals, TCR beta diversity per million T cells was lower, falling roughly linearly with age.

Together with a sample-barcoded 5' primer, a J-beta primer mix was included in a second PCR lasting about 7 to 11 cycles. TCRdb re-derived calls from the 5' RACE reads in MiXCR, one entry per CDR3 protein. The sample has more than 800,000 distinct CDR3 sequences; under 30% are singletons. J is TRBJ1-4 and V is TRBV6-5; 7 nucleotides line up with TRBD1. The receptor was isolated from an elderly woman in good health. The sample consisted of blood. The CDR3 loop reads CASSSLRPGGWVVATNEKLFF. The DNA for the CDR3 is TGTGCCAGCAGTTCCCTCCGCCCAGGGGGTTGGGTGGTAGCTACTAATGAAAAACTGTTTTTT.